This T cell receptor (beta chain) was sequenced in a study of Ad26.COV2.S vaccination and SARS-CoV-2 variants. As for the study in general: The trial was COV1001 and the donor's arm was Ad26.COV2.S.

This clone turned up a few times. What it binds is unknown. Germline lookup yields CDR1 MNHEY and CDR2 SVGAGI. The CDR3 totals 13 residues. The germline V and J ends were trimmed by 6 bases and 0 bases, with 8 bases remaining between them. Assay used: immunoSEQ multiplex PCR; TCRdb lists only in-frame clones, some missing. There are 380,000 or so clones in the sample; about 88% occur only once, and around 10% lies in the top ten. Treatment: 15 to 20 received Ad26.COV2.S at low or high dose, single or two shots; a few received placebo; per-sample allocation not given. Sampling happened 63 days after the first vaccine or placebo injection. Whoever gave the sample was an adult aged 18-55 years in Boston. General observations from the study: Substantial post-vaccination breadth of spike-specific CD8+ and CD4+ T cell responses was reported. There was a possibility that the TCR breadth and depth analyses underestimated total T cell responses.

The V and J genes are TRBV6-5 and TRBJ1-1, with D tentatively TRBD1 (5 bases). Sequencing was performed on peripheral blood, taken in a trial of Ad26.COV2.S vaccine versus placebo. The sequence was obtained from a person aged 18 to 65 who received the Ad26.COV2.S COVID-19 vaccine or a placebo. This CDR3 reads CASRGGLNTEAFF. The CDR3, as DNA: TGTGCCAGCAGGGGGGGGTTGAACACTGAAGCTTTCTTT.